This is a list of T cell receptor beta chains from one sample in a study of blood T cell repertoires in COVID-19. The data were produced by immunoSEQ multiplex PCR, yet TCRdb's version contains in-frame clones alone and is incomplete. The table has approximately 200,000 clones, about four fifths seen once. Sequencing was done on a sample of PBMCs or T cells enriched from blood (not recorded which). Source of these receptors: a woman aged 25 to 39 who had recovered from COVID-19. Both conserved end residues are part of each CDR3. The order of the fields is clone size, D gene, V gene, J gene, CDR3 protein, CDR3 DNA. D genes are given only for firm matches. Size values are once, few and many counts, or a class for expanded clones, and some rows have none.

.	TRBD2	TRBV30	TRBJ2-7	CAWSGEPGTSGTYEQYF	TGTGCCTGGAGTGGCGAACCCGGGACTAGCGGGACCTACGAGCAGTACTTC
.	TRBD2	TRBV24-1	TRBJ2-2	CATSDWKGALTGGRDTGELFF	TGTGCCACCAGTGATTGGAAAGGGGCCTTGACCGGAGGGAGGGACACCGGGGAGCTGTTTTTT
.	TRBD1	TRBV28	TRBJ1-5	CASSLLGQNNQPQHF	TGTGCCAGCAGTTTATTGGGACAGAACAATCAGCCCCAGCATTTT
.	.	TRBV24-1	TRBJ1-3	CATSDSRAGNTIYF	TGTGCCACCAGTGATTCCAGGGCTGGAAACACCATATATTTT
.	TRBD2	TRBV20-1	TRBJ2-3	CSASRRGTSGSTDTQYF	TGCAGTGCTAGTAGGAGGGGGACTAGCGGGAGCACAGATACGCAGTATTTT
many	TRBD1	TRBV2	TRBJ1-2	CASSDPTGVAGYTF	TGTGCCAGCAGTGATCCGACAGGGGTCGCTGGCTACACCTTC
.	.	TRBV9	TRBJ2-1	CASSVRRSALYNEQFF	TGTGCCAGCAGCGTACGGCGGTCCGCCCTCTACAATGAGCAGTTCTTC
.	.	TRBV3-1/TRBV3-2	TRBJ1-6	CASSQEQGVGSPLHF	TGTGCCAGCAGCCAAGAACAAGGGGTCGGATCACCCCTCCACTTT
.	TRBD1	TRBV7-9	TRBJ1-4	CASSAGQYPATNEKLFF	TGTGCCAGCAGCGCGGGACAGTACCCTGCAACTAATGAAAAACTGTTTTTT
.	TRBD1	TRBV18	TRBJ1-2	CASSPPGTGGNYGYTF	TGTGCCAGCTCACCACCCGGGACAGGTGGAAACTATGGCTACACCTTC
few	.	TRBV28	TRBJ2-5	CASRAWNGGGGETQYF	TGTGCCAGCAGGGCCTGGAATGGAGGGGGGGGAGAGACCCAGTACTTC
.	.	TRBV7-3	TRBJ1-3	CASSLRGPGPSSGNTIYF	TGTGCCAGCAGCTTAAGGGGCCCGGGTCCGAGCTCTGGAAACACCATATATTTT
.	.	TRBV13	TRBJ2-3	CASSPRGTGEAYF	TGTGCCAGCAGCCCCCGGGGGACTGGGGAAGCGTATTTT
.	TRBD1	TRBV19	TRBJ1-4	CASSLRGLDEKLFF	TGTGCCAGTAGTCTCAGGGGGCTCGATGAAAAACTGTTTTTT
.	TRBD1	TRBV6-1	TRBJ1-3	CASSQGGHYSGNTIYF	TGTGCCAGCAGTCAAGGGGGCCACTACTCTGGAAACACCATATATTTT
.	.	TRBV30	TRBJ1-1	CASTLNTEAFF	TGTGCCTCGACACTGAACACTGAAGCTTTCTTT